This paragraph covers one T cell receptor (beta chain) sequence. These data come from a study of control samples from healthy donors and cancer patients. Clones were sequenced by immunoSEQ multiplex PCR, and TCRdb holds only the in-frame ones, with some missing. The data show some 130,000 clones, around 92% seen once. Trimming took 7 bases from V and 3 from J, leaving 12 bases between them. The germline CDR1 and CDR2 sequences are SNHLY and FYNNEI. This CDR3 is 13 amino acids long. Material for sequencing was blood. This TCR derives from a woman aged 45-65 years in good health. J is TRBJ1-2 and V is TRBV2; no definite D call. The CDR3 loop reads CASTPDGYYGYTF. Written as DNA, the CDR3 is TGTGCCAGCACCCCCGACGGATACTATGGCTACACCTTC.